This TCR beta chain was sequenced during a study of shared clonotypes between healthy human individuals. A CD45RA-negative memory subset and a CD45RA+ naive subset were separated from the CD4+ cells. Findings and limits, study-wide: Several donors held around 5% of naive CD4 clonotypes in common.

Trimming removed 5 bases from V and 2 bases from J, with 16 bases in between. The CDR3 has 16 residues. The germline V gene has CDR1 SEHNR and CDR2 FQNEAQ (reference sequence). In the source study's methods: As immunoSEQ supplied junction-only sequences (without quality scores), filtering differed. The table came from immunoSEQ multiplex PCR; TCRdb's copy has only in-frame clones and leaves some out. V, J and clone size derive from that table, while D and trimming were established from the DNA sequence. This sample yields 2 million to 3 million clones, of which under 95% are seen a single time; approximately 0.36% belongs to the top ten. Concerning this clone: Antigen unknown.

The clonotype comes from a man younger than 35 in good health. Some clones in this sample may be carry-over from other donors' samples. The gene calls are TRBV7-9 and TRBJ1-5, with a possible D match to TRBD1 (5 bases). The sequenced sample consisted of naive CD4+ T cells from PBMCs. Subset defined: CD45RA+ positively selected. CDR3 loop: CASSPVGDRGNQPQHF. The CDR3 DNA is TGTGCCAGCAGCCCCGTGGGGGATAGGGGCAATCAGCCCCAGCATTTT.